The rows below give T cell receptor beta chains drawn from one sample of a study of technical replicates of blood from a handful of donors. Measured with immunoSEQ multiplex PCR; TCRdb has only the in-frame clones, and not every one. The sample holds about 98,000 clones, approximately 95% seen once. The sample was T cells isolated from PBMCs. The receptors shown here come from a human donor in good health. CDR3s include the opening cysteine and the closing phenylalanine or tryptophan. D genes are given only for firm matches. For some rows the clone size is stated as once, few or many, or as a class when expanded; others skip it.

d_call,v_call,clone_size,j_call,cdr3_aa,cdr3_nt
TRBD1,TRBV19,once,TRBJ1-6,CASSIWDSNSPLHF,TGTGCCAGTAGTATATGGGACAGCAATTCACCCCTCCACTTT
-,TRBV7-9,-,TRBJ2-7,CASSRGISSYEQYF,TGTGCCAGCAGCCGAGGGATAAGCTCCTACGAGCAGTACTTC
-,TRBV2,-,TRBJ2-3,CASSDAFGGTDTQYF,TGTGCCAGCAGTGATGCTTTCGGGGGCACAGATACGCAGTATTTT
-,TRBV7-3,-,TRBJ2-2,CASSYGQHLTGELFF,TGTGCCAGCAGCTACGGACAGCATCTCACCGGGGAGCTGTTTTTT
-,TRBV6-5,-,TRBJ2-4,CASSYGDRFSDIQYF,TGTGCCAGCAGTTACGGTGACAGGTTTTCTGACATTCAGTACTTC
-,TRBV10-3,-,TRBJ1-2,CAISESIDSNYGYTF,TGTGCCATCAGTGAGAGTATCGACAGCAACTATGGCTACACCTTC
TRBD1,TRBV15,-,TRBJ1-2,CATSSGGYGQGLYYGYTF,TGTGCCACCAGCAGCGGGGGGTACGGACAGGGCCTTTACTATGGCTACACCTTC
-,TRBV29-1,-,TRBJ2-1,CSVATSIGQFF,TGCAGCGTTGCGACTAGTATTGGGCAGTTCTTC
-,TRBV19,-,TRBJ1-4,CASSIGERREKLFF,TGTGCCAGTAGTATCGGGGAGAGGAGGGAAAAACTGTTTTTT
TRBD1,TRBV6-1,-,TRBJ1-1,CASNTGERRRTEAFF,TGTGCCAGCAACACAGGGGAGAGGCGGCGCACTGAAGCTTTCTTT
TRBD1,TRBV28,-,TRBJ2-2,CASTLLTGLDTGELFF,TGTGCCAGCACCCTCCTGACAGGGTTGGACACCGGGGAGCTGTTTTTT
TRBD2,TRBV4-1,-,TRBJ2-5,CASSPTGREGETQYF,TGCGCCAGCAGCCCGACGGGAAGGGAGGGGGAGACCCAGTACTTC
-,TRBV19,-,TRBJ1-5,CASSIAGHSNQPQHF,TGTGCCAGTAGTATAGCGGGACATAGCAATCAGCCCCAGCATTTT
-,TRBV7-8,-,TRBJ1-2,CASSLGQGSGYTF,TGTGCCAGCAGCTTAGGGCAGGGCAGTGGCTACACCTTC
TRBD1,TRBV5-4,once,TRBJ2-1,CASSPVAGTGPNEQFF,TGTGCCAGCAGCCCCGTTGCGGGGACAGGCCCCAATGAGCAGTTCTTC
-,TRBV6-6,-,TRBJ2-1,CASSYSQYEQFF,TGTGCCAGCAGTTACTCTCAGTATGAGCAGTTCTTC
TRBD1,TRBV30,-,TRBJ1-2,CAGTGTGVGGYTF,TGTGCCGGGACCGGGACAGGGGTGGGGGGCTACACCTTC
TRBD2,TRBV10-3,once,TRBJ2-7,CAISPRGLAGDKSYEQYF,TGTGCCATCAGTCCGCGGGGACTAGCGGGAGACAAGTCCTACGAGCAGTACTTC
TRBD1,TRBV10-3,once,TRBJ2-5,CAISKQDRGETQYF,TGTGCCATCAGTAAACAGGACAGGGGAGAGACCCAGTACTTC
-,TRBV27,once,TRBJ2-7,CASRKGVAIYEQYF,TGTGCCAGCAGGAAGGGGGTTGCCATCTACGAGCAGTACTTC
TRBD1,TRBV5-6,-,TRBJ2-2,CASSSGTANTGELFF,TGTGCCAGCAGCTCCGGGACAGCGAACACCGGGGAGCTGTTTTTT
TRBD1,TRBV7-9,few,TRBJ1-1,CASSSQTGNAEAFF,TGTGCCAGCAGTTCCCAGACAGGGAACGCTGAAGCTTTCTTT
TRBD1,TRBV4-1,-,TRBJ2-3,CASSQTGTADTQYF,TGCGCCAGCAGCCAGACAGGGACGGCAGATACGCAGTATTTT
-,TRBV7-2,-,TRBJ2-7,CASSPQATYEQYF,TGTGCCAGCAGCCCCCAGGCTACCTACGAGCAGTACTTC
TRBD1,TRBV4-1,few,TRBJ1-6,CASSQEGLRQGSPLHF,TGCGCCAGCAGCCAAGAAGGGTTGAGACAGGGATCACCCCTCCACTTT
TRBD2,TRBV29-1,-,TRBJ2-1,CSVGGARYNEQFF,TGCAGCGTCGGGGGGGCGAGGTACAATGAGCAGTTCTTC
TRBD1,TRBV14,-,TRBJ1-2,CASSVGTGYGYTF,TGTGCCAGCAGCGTAGGGACAGGCTATGGCTACACCTTC
TRBD1,TRBV28,-,TRBJ2-7,CASSLLQGAREQYF,TGTGCCAGCAGTTTATTGCAGGGGGCGCGCGAGCAGTACTTC
-,TRBV9,once,TRBJ2-3,CASSSWDTGNTDTQYF,TGTGCCAGCAGCTCTTGGGACACCGGTAACACAGATACGCAGTATTTT
-,TRBV6-6,-,TRBJ2-2,CASSYPTGSNTGELFF,TGTGCCAGCAGTTACCCCACAGGCTCGAACACCGGGGAGCTGTTTTTT
TRBD1,TRBV7-6,-,TRBJ1-6,CASSSRPGQGGSPLHF,TGTGCCAGCAGCTCAAGGCCTGGACAGGGAGGCTCACCCCTCCACTTT
-,TRBV18,-,TRBJ2-7,CASSPTPDTSYEQYF,TGTGCCAGCTCACCAACCCCGGACACCTCCTACGAGCAGTACTTC
-,TRBV12-5,-,TRBJ2-7,CASGFRTILSSYEQYF,TGTGCTAGTGGTTTCCGGACAATCCTGAGCTCCTACGAGCAGTACTTC
-,TRBV6-5,-,TRBJ1-2,CASSLNGYGYTF,TGTGCCAGCAGTCTGAACGGCTATGGCTACACCTTC
-,TRBV19,-,TRBJ2-2,CASSMLGQDLTGELFF,TGTGCCAGTAGTATGTTGGGCCAGGATCTCACCGGGGAGCTGTTTTTT
-,TRBV27,-,TRBJ2-6,CASSLGSRGLGANVLTF,TGTGCCAGCAGTCTTGGGTCTCGCGGTCTCGGGGCCAACGTCCTGACTTTC
-,TRBV7-9,-,TRBJ2-7,CASSHRGGAQGEQYF,TGTGCCAGCAGCCACCGGGGAGGGGCCCAGGGGGAGCAGTACTTC
TRBD1,TRBV7-9,-,TRBJ2-7,CASSNTGGSYEQYF,TGTGCCAGCAGCAACACAGGGGGCTCCTACGAGCAGTACTTC
-,TRBV19,-,TRBJ1-5,CASSSPGQNNQPQHF,TGTGCCAGTAGTAGCCCCGGACAGAACAATCAGCCCCAGCATTTT
-,TRBV28,-,TRBJ2-7,CASRSLDSYEQYF,TGTGCCAGCAGAAGCCTCGACAGTTACGAGCAGTACTTC
TRBD1,TRBV19,few,TRBJ1-1,CASSATGGYTEAFF,TGTGCCAGTAGTGCAACAGGGGGGTACACTGAAGCTTTCTTT
-,TRBV28,-,TRBJ2-2,CASRGQGRVNTGELFF,TGTGCCAGCAGAGGGCAGGGGCGGGTTAACACCGGGGAGCTGTTTTTT
-,TRBV2,-,TRBJ1-5,CASRRTPGPGGFQPQHF,TGTGCCAGCAGGCGAACACCGGGACCCGGGGGATTTCAGCCCCAGCATTTT
TRBD2,TRBV18,-,TRBJ2-3,CASSPVGQTGLAGDPGYF,TGTGCCAGCTCACCGGTAGGACAAACAGGACTAGCGGGAGACCCCGGGTATTTT
-,TRBV19,-,TRBJ1-1,CASSIPRGEAFF,TGTGCCAGTAGTATCCCCAGGGGTGAAGCTTTCTTT
-,TRBV19,-,TRBJ2-6,CASSIIGGANVLTF,TGTGCCAGTAGTATAATCGGTGGGGCCAACGTCCTGACTTTC
-,TRBV5-8,-,TRBJ2-3,CASRLWDSRTDTQYF,TGTGCCAGCAGGCTTTGGGACTCCCGCACAGATACGCAGTATTTT
-,TRBV19,-,TRBJ2-7,CASAAGRGPYEQYF,TGTGCCAGTGCCGCAGGGCGGGGTCCCTACGAGCAGTACTTC
TRBD1,TRBV18,-,TRBJ1-2,CASSHPGTGLDGYTF,TGTGCCAGCTCACACCCCGGGACAGGGTTGGATGGCTACACCTTC
-,TRBV27,-,TRBJ1-5,CASSLIGQPQHF,TGTGCCAGCAGTTTAATCGGTCAGCCCCAGCATTTT
TRBD2,TRBV2,-,TRBJ2-7,CASRPGTSGDEQYF,TGTGCCAGCAGACCCGGGACTAGCGGGGACGAGCAGTACTTC
-,TRBV27,-,TRBJ2-7,CASSPGRDFGEQYF,TGTGCCAGCAGTCCCGGCCGGGACTTCGGAGAGCAGTACTTC
TRBD1,TRBV5-6,-,TRBJ1-1,CASSSIQGSGKTEAFF,TGTGCCAGCAGCTCGATACAGGGGTCGGGGAAGACTGAAGCTTTCTTT
TRBD2,TRBV10-1,-,TRBJ2-2,CASSEGTNLRRTGELFF,TGCGCCAGCAGTGAAGGGACTAACCTTAGGAGGACCGGGGAGCTGTTTTTT
-,TRBV4-1,-,TRBJ2-5,CASSQVLLGTQYF,TGCGCCAGCAGCCAAGTTCTCCTAGGGACCCAGTACTTC